This is a list of T cell receptor beta chains from one sample in a study of blood T cells in healthy people across ages. TCRdb processed the 5' RACE reads anew with MiXCR; each CDR3 protein has one entry. The data show about 400,000 distinct CDR3 sequences, approximately 52% seen once. The material sequenced was blood. The receptor source for this set is a man aged 55 to 70 in good health. Both conserved end residues are part of each CDR3. Each record gives: J gene, clone size, D gene, V gene, CDR3 protein, CDR3 DNA. The D gene is left open where the match is weak. Part of the rows lack a size; the others show once, few, many or a class for expanded clones.

J: TRBJ1-2; size: NA; D: TRBD1; V: TRBV11-2; CDR3: CASSFPGQANYGYTF; DNA: TGTGCCAGCAGCTTTCCCGGACAGGCTAACTATGGCTACACCTTC
J: TRBJ2-5; size: NA; D: TRBD2; V: TRBV5-4; CDR3: CASSLASGGTETQYF; DNA: TGTGCCAGCAGCTTGGCCAGCGGGGGGACCGAGACCCAGTACTTC
J: TRBJ2-4; size: NA; D: NA; V: TRBV6-2/TRBV6-3; CDR3: CASSYVRDAKNIQYF; DNA: TGTGCCAGCAGTTACGTCAGGGATGCCAAAAACATTCAGTACTTC
J: TRBJ1-4; size: NA; D: NA; V: TRBV4-1; CDR3: CASSHSGRGSEKLFF; DNA: TGCGCCAGCAGCCATTCGGGCCGCGGTTCGGAAAAACTGTTTTTT
J: TRBJ2-5; size: once; D: TRBD2; V: TRBV20-1; CDR3: CSASRRASGLYQETQYF; DNA: TGCAGTGCTTCCCGGAGGGCTAGCGGGCTTTACCAAGAGACCCAGTACTTC
J: TRBJ2-3; size: NA; D: TRBD2; V: TRBV5-1; CDR3: CASSLRSGGGTDTQYF; DNA: TGCGCCAGCAGCTTGCGGAGCGGGGGGGGCACAGATACGCAGTATTTT
J: TRBJ2-1; size: many; D: TRBD2; V: TRBV6-2/TRBV6-3; CDR3: CASNSPSLAGGGQFF; DNA: TGTGCCAGCAACTCCCCATCTCTTGCGGGAGGGGGGCAGTTCTTC
J: TRBJ2-1; size: NA; D: NA; V: TRBV14; CDR3: CASSHPSPGNEQFF; DNA: TGTGCCAGCAGCCACCCGAGCCCGGGAAATGAGCAGTTCTTC
J: TRBJ1-1; size: few; D: NA; V: TRBV29-1; CDR3: CSVGETANTEAFF; DNA: TGCAGCGTTGGGGAGACAGCGAACACTGAAGCTTTCTTT
J: TRBJ2-7; size: few; D: NA; V: TRBV29-1; CDR3: CSVCYEQYF; DNA: TGCAGCGTTTGCTACGAGCAGTACTTC
J: TRBJ2-1; size: few; D: NA; V: TRBV20-1; CDR3: CSAREAGGYNEQFF; DNA: TGCAGTGCTAGAGAGGCAGGAGGGTACAATGAGCAGTTCTTC
J: TRBJ2-1; size: NA; D: NA; V: TRBV7-3; CDR3: CASSPDRVVNEQFF; DNA: TGTGCCAGCAGCCCGGACCGGGTGGTAAATGAGCAGTTCTTC
J: TRBJ2-1; size: NA; D: NA; V: TRBV6-1; CDR3: CASSEYEQFF; DNA: TGTGCCAGCAGTGAGTATGAGCAGTTCTTC
J: TRBJ1-4; size: NA; D: NA; V: TRBV27; CDR3: CASSPRGFNKKLFF; DNA: TGTGCCAGCAGCCCGAGGGGGTTTAATAAAAAACTGTTTTTT
J: TRBJ1-1; size: few; D: NA; V: TRBV12-3/TRBV12-4; CDR3: CASSSPQHMNTEAFF; DNA: TGTGCCAGCAGTTCCCCACAGCACATGAACACTGAAGCTTTCTTT
J: TRBJ2-7; size: NA; D: TRBD1; V: TRBV30; CDR3: CACFKRGQASYEQYF; DNA: TGTGCCTGCTTTAAAAGGGGACAGGCATCCTACGAGCAGTACTTC
J: TRBJ1-2; size: few; D: NA; V: TRBV3-1; CDR3: CASSQGGAGNNGYTF; DNA: TGTGCCAGCAGCCAAGGGGGGGCAGGGAATAATGGCTACACCTTC
J: TRBJ2-5; size: NA; D: TRBD2; V: TRBV20-1; CDR3: CSAGTSPCQETQYF; DNA: TGCAGTGCGGGGACTAGCCCCTGCCAAGAGACCCAGTACTTC
J: TRBJ2-7; size: few; D: TRBD2; V: TRBV4-3; CDR3: CASSQVPGGDYEQYF; DNA: TGCGCCAGCAGCCAAGTTCCGGGGGGGGACTACGAGCAGTACTTC
J: TRBJ1-1; size: NA; D: NA; V: TRBV5-4; CDR3: CASSLAGQLNTEAFF; DNA: TGTGCCAGCAGCTTGGCAGGACAGTTGAACACTGAAGCTTTCTTT
J: TRBJ2-7; size: few; D: TRBD2; V: TRBV6-1; CDR3: CASRQIAGSYEQYF; DNA: TGTGCCAGCAGACAGATAGCGGGGTCCTACGAGCAGTACTTC
J: TRBJ2-5; size: NA; D: TRBD1; V: TRBV20-1; CDR3: CSAQIGGRETQYF; DNA: TGCAGTGCACAGATAGGGGGCCGAGAGACCCAGTACTTC
J: TRBJ2-7; size: NA; D: NA; V: TRBV28; CDR3: CASNKRLYEQYF; DNA: TGTGCCAGCAACAAACGGCTTTACGAGCAGTACTTC
J: TRBJ2-4; size: NA; D: TRBD2; V: TRBV6-5; CDR3: CASSLSSGLAKNIQYF; DNA: TGTGCCAGCAGTTTATCTAGCGGACTAGCCAAAAACATTCAGTACTTC
J: TRBJ2-5; size: few; D: NA; V: TRBV20-1; CDR3: CSARDRGRNVQETQYF; DNA: TGCAGTGCTAGAGATCGGGGCCGTAATGTTCAGGAGACCCAGTACTTC
J: TRBJ1-2; size: NA; D: TRBD1; V: TRBV7-2; CDR3: CASRRGQGPLDYGYTF; DNA: TGTGCCAGCAGGCGGGGACAGGGCCCCCTGGACTATGGCTACACCTTC
J: TRBJ2-1; size: few; D: TRBD2; V: TRBV29-1; CDR3: CSVGTSGDKGYNEQFF; DNA: TGCAGCGTTGGGACTAGCGGGGATAAAGGATACAATGAGCAGTTCTTC
J: TRBJ1-2; size: few; D: TRBD1; V: TRBV6-2/TRBV6-3; CDR3: CASSENRGENGYTF; DNA: TGTGCCAGCAGCGAAAACAGGGGGGAGAATGGCTACACCTTC
J: TRBJ2-3; size: few; D: TRBD2; V: TRBV9; CDR3: CASSVSAGGILDTQYF; DNA: TGTGCCAGCAGCGTGAGCGCGGGAGGGATATTAGATACGCAGTATTTT
J: TRBJ2-7; size: NA; D: NA; V: TRBV7-9; CDR3: CASSLEGSLGIYEQYF; DNA: TGTGCCAGCAGCTTAGAAGGGAGCCTCGGTATTTACGAGCAGTACTTC
J: TRBJ1-2; size: NA; D: TRBD1; V: TRBV29-1; CDR3: CSVGGRPRGREGYTF; DNA: TGCAGCGTTGGGGGACGACCCAGGGGGCGAGAGGGCTACACCTTC
J: TRBJ2-5; size: NA; D: TRBD2; V: TRBV4-1; CDR3: CASSPHSGMGSEQYF; DNA: TGCGCCAGCAGCCCTCATAGCGGGATGGGCAGTGAGCAGTACTTC
J: TRBJ2-5; size: many; D: TRBD2; V: TRBV12-3/TRBV12-4; CDR3: CASSLLRERNEQYF; DNA: TGTGCCAGCAGTTTATTGCGGGAGCGCAATGAGCAGTACTTC
J: TRBJ2-3; size: NA; D: NA; V: TRBV20-1; CDR3: CSARASPSTDTQYF; DNA: TGCAGTGCTAGGGCTAGCCCTAGCACAGATACGCAGTATTTT
J: TRBJ2-7; size: many; D: NA; V: TRBV10-3; CDR3: CAISEQASNEQYF; DNA: TGTGCCATCAGTGAACAAGCTAGCAACGAGCAGTACTTC
J: TRBJ2-5; size: NA; D: NA; V: TRBV18; CDR3: CASSPPGRAGETQYF; DNA: TGTGCCAGCTCACCACCGGGACGGGCGGGCGAGACCCAGTACTTC
J: TRBJ1-2; size: NA; D: TRBD1; V: TRBV12-5; CDR3: CASGIGQELYGYTF; DNA: TGTGCTAGTGGTATCGGACAGGAGCTCTATGGCTACACCTTC
J: TRBJ2-1; size: few; D: NA; V: TRBV28; CDR3: CASSRSNEQFF; DNA: TGTGCCAGCAGTCGGTCCAATGAGCAGTTCTTC
J: TRBJ1-1; size: NA; D: NA; V: TRBV7-2; CDR3: CASSLYVNTEAFF; DNA: TGTGCCAGCAGCTTATACGTGAACACTGAAGCTTTCTTT
J: TRBJ2-5; size: many; D: TRBD2; V: TRBV29-1; CDR3: CSVALTSGSRETQYF; DNA: TGCAGCGTTGCTTTGACTAGCGGGAGTAGGGAGACCCAGTACTTC
J: TRBJ2-1; size: NA; D: TRBD2; V: TRBV29-1; CDR3: CSVLGEGLDEQFF; DNA: TGCAGCGTTCTAGGGGAGGGTTTGGATGAGCAGTTCTTC
J: TRBJ1-1; size: NA; D: NA; V: TRBV10-3; CDR3: CAINKGANTEAFF; DNA: TGTGCCATCAATAAAGGGGCAAACACTGAAGCTTTCTTT
J: TRBJ2-7; size: many; D: TRBD2; V: TRBV6-2/TRBV6-3; CDR3: CASSWTSGRVSYEQYF; DNA: TGTGCCAGCAGTTGGACTAGCGGGAGAGTCAGCTACGAGCAGTACTTC
J: TRBJ2-5; size: NA; D: TRBD2; V: TRBV2; CDR3: CASSDKGRGETQYF; DNA: TGTGCCAGCAGTGATAAAGGGAGGGGCGAGACCCAGTACTTC
J: TRBJ2-5; size: NA; D: TRBD1; V: TRBV27; CDR3: CASMNRGETQYF; DNA: TGTGCCAGCATGAACAGGGGAGAGACCCAGTACTTC
J: TRBJ2-7; size: NA; D: TRBD2; V: TRBV6-5; CDR3: CASSSPGGMGYEQYF; DNA: TGTGCCAGCAGTTCCCCGGGGGGTATGGGCTACGAGCAGTACTTC
J: TRBJ1-3; size: few; D: NA; V: TRBV28; CDR3: CASSLIGRSGNTIYF; DNA: TGTGCCAGCAGTCTAATAGGGCGATCTGGAAACACCATATATTTT
J: TRBJ2-7; size: few; D: NA; V: TRBV7-2; CDR3: CASSLGVSYFYEQYF; DNA: TGTGCCAGCAGCTTAGGTGTGTCTTACTTTTACGAGCAGTACTTC
J: TRBJ2-7; size: NA; D: NA; V: TRBV15; CDR3: CATSRDQGTLGEQYF; DNA: TGTGCCACCAGCAGAGATCAGGGGACGCTAGGCGAGCAGTACTTC
J: TRBJ2-5; size: NA; D: NA; V: TRBV18; CDR3: CASSPQGRVGETQYF; DNA: TGTGCCAGCTCACCACAGGGCCGGGTAGGAGAGACCCAGTACTTC
J: TRBJ1-2; size: NA; D: NA; V: TRBV11-1; CDR3: CASSPAGWGYGYTF; DNA: TGTGCCAGCAGCCCCGCAGGATGGGGGTATGGCTACACCTTC
J: TRBJ1-6; size: NA; D: NA; V: TRBV30; CDR3: CAWSRARSSNSPLHF; DNA: TGTGCCTGGAGTCGCGCCAGAAGCTCAAATTCACCCCTCCACTTT
J: TRBJ2-7; size: few; D: NA; V: TRBV7-9; CDR3: CASSRDEYEQYF; DNA: TGTGCCAGCAGCCGAGACGAGTACGAGCAGTACTTC
J: TRBJ2-3; size: medium-sized; D: NA; V: TRBV29-1; CDR3: CSSSVGGDTQYF; DNA: TGCAGCTCCTCCGTGGGGGGAGATACGCAGTATTTT